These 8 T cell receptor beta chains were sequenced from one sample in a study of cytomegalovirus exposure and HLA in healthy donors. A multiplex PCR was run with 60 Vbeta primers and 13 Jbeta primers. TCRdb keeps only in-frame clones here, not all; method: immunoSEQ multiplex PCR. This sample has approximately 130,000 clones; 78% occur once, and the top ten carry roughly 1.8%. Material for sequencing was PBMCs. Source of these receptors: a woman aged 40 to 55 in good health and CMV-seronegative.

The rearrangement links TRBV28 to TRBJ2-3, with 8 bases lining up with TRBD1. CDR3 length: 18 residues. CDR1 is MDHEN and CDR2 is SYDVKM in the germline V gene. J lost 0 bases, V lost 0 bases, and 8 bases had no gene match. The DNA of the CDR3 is TGTGCCAGCAGTTTATGGACTCAGGGACAGGTCAGCACAGATACGCAGTATTTT. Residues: CASSLWTQGQVSTDTQYF.

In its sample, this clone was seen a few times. CDR3 sequence (DNA): TGCAGCGTTGACAGGGGCAATCAGCCCCAGCATTTT. The encoded protein is CSVDRGNQPQHF. V gene TRBV29-1 combines with J gene TRBJ1-5; D possibly corresponds to TRBD1 (5 bases). Trimming stripped 3 bases from V and 2 bases from J, with 5 bases between. Germline CDR1 is SQVTM and CDR2 is ANQGSEA. The CDR3 spans 12 residues. The full variable domain, completed using reference TRBV29-1 and TRBJ1-5, is SAVISQKPSRDICQRGTSLTIQCQVDSQVTMMFWYRQQPGQSLTLIATANQGSEATYESGFVIDKFPISRPNLTFSTLTVSNMSPEDSSIYLCSVDRGNQPQHFGDGTRLSIL.

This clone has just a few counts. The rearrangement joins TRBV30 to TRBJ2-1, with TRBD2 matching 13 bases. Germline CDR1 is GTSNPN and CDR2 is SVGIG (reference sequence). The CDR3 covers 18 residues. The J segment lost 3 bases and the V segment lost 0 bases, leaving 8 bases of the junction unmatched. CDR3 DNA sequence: TGTGCCTGGAGTGTACATTGGGGACTAGCGGGACTCTACAATGAGCAGTTCTTC. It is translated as CAWSVHWGLAGLYNEQFF. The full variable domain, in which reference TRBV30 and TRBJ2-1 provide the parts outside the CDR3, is SQTIHQWPATLVQPVGSPLSLECTVEGTSNPNLYWYRQAAGRGLQLLFYSVGIGQISSEVPQNLSASRPQDRQFILSSKKLLLSDSGFYLCAWSVHWGLAGLYNEQFFGPGTRLTVL.

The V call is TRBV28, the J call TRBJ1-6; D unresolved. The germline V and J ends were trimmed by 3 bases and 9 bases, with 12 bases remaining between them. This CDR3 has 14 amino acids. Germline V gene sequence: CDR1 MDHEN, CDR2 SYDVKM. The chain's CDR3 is CASSFDGVGSPLHF. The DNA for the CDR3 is TGTGCCAGCAGTTTTGACGGGGTAGGTTCACCCCTCCACTTT.

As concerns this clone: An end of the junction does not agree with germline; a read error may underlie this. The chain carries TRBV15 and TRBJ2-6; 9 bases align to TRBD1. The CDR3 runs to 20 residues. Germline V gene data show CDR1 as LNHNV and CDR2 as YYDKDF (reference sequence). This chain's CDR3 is CATSRDYGTGPAPGANGLTF. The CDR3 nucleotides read TGTGCCACCAGCAGAGACTACGGGACAGGGCCAGCGCCCGGGGCCAACGGCCTGACTTTC.

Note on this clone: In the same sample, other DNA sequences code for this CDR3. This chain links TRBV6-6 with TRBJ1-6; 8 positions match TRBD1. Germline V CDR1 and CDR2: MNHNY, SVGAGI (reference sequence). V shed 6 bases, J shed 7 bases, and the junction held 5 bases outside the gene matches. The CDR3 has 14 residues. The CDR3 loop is CASSPQGENSPLHF. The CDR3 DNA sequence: TGTGCCAGCAGCCCACAGGGGGAGAATTCACCCCTCCACTTT.

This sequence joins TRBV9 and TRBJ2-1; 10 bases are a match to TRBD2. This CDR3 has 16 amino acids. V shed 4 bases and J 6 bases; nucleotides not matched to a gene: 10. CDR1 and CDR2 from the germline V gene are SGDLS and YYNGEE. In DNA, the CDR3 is TGTGCCAGCAGCATCCTAGCGGGAGAGGTAGGCAATGAGCAGTTCTTC. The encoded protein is CASSILAGEVGNEQFF.

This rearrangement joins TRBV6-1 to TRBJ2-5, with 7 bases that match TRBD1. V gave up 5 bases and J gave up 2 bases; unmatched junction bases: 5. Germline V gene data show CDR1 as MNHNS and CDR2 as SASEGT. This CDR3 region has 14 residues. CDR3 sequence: CASSSPGQQETQYF. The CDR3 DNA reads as TGTGCCAGCAGTAGCCCGGGACAGCAAGAGACCCAGTACTTC.